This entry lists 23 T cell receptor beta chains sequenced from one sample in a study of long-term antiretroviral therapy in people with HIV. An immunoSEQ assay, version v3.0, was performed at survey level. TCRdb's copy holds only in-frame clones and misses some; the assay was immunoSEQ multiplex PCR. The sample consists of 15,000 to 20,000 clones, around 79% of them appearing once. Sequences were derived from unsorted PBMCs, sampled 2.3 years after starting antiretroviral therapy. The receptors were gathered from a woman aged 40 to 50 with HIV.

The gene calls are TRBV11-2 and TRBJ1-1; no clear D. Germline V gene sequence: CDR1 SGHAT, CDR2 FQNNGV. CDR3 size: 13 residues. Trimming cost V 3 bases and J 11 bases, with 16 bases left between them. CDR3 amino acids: CASSFGQLRNAFF. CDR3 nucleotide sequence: TGTGCCAGCAGCTTTGGTCAATTGAGGAATGCTTTCTTT.

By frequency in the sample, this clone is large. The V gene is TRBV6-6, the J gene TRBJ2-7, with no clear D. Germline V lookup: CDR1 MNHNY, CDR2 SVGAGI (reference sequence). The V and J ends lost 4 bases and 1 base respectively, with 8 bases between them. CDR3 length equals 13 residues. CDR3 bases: TGTGCCAGCAGTTCCCAAAGTTCCTACGAGCAGTACTTC. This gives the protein CASSSQSSYEQYF.

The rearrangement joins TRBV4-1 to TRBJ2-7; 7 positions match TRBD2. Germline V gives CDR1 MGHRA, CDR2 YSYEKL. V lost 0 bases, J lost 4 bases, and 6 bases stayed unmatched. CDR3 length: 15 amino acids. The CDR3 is CASSQDSGGFYEQYF. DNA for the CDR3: TGCGCCAGCAGCCAAGATTCGGGGGGTTTTTACGAGCAGTACTTC.

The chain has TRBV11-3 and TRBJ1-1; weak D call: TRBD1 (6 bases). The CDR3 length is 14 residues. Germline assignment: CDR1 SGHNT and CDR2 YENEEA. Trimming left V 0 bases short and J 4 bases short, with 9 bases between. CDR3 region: CASSLEGAGTEAFF. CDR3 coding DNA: TGTGCCAGCAGCTTAGAGGGGGCGGGCACTGAAGCTTTCTTT. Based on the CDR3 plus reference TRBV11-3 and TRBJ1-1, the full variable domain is EAGVVQSPRYKIIEKKQPVAFWCNPISGHNTLYWYLQNLGQGPELLIRYENEEAVDDSQLPKDRFSAERLKGVDSTLKIQPAELGDSAVYLCASSLEGAGTEAFFGQGTRLTVV.

CDR3 protein: CATSRVGGGAHYNEQFF. In DNA form, the CDR3 reads TGTGCCACCAGCAGAGTTGGCGGGGGGGCCCACTACAATGAGCAGTTCTTC. This rearrangement joins TRBV15 to TRBJ2-1; TRBD2 matches at 9 bases. CDR3 size: 17 residues. After removal of 1 base from V and 3 bases from J, the junction contained 7 bases not matched to a gene. Germline V CDR1 and CDR2: LNHNV, YYDKDF (reference sequence).

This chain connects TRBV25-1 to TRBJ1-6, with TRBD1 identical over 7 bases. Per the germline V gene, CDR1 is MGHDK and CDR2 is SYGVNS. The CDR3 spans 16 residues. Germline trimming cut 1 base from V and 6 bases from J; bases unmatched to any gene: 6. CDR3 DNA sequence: TGTGCCAGCAGTGAATCCCGCGCAGGGGGTAATTCACCCCTCCACTTT. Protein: CASSESRAGGNSPLHF.

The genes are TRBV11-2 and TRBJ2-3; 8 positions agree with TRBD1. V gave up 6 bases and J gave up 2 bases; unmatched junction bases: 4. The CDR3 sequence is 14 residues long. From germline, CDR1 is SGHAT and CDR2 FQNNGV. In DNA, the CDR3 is TGTGCCAGCAGTCCGACAGGGGTCACAGATACGCAGTATTTT. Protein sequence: CASSPTGVTDTQYF.

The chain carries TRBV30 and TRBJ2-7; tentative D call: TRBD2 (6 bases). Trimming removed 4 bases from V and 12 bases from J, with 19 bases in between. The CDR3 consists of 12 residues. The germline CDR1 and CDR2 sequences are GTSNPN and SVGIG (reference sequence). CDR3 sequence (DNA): TGTGCCTGGAATCCCCCGGGACTGATTCCGTACTTC. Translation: CAWNPPGLIPYF. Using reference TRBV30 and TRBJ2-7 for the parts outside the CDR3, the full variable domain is SQTIHQWPATLVQPVGSPLSLECTVEGTSNPNLYWYRQAAGRGLQLLFYSVGIGQISSEVPQNLSASRPQDRQFILSSKKLLLSDSGFYLCAWNPPGLIPYFGPGTRLTVT.

CDR3 DNA sequence: TGTGCTAGTGGTTTCGGAGAGGGGGAGACCCAGTACTTC. As protein: CASGFGEGETQYF. The chain combines TRBV12-5 with TRBJ2-5; D might be TRBD1 or TRBD2, each matching 5 bases. The V gene's germline CDR1 is LGHNT and CDR2 FRNRAP. V gave up 3 bases and J gave up 5 bases, with 10 bases separating them. CDR3 length: 13 amino acids.

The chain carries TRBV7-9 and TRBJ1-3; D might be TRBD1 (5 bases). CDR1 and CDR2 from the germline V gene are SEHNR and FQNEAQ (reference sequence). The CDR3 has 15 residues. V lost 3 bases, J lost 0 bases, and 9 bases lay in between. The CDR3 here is CASSFQGFSGNTIYF. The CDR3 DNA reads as TGTGCCAGCAGCTTCCAGGGATTCTCTGGAAACACCATATATTTT.

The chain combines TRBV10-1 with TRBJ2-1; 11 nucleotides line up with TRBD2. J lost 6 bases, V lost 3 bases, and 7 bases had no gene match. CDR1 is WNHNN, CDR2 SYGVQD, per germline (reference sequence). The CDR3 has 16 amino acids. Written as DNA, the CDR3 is TGCGCCAGCAGTGACCTTAGCGGGGGGGCCGTCAATGAGCAGTTCTTC. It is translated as CASSDLSGGAVNEQFF.

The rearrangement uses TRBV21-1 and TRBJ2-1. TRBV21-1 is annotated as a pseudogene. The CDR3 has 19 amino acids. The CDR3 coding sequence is TGTGCCAGCAGCAAAGCCGATGAAGGGTTTCCGTCTCCCTACAATGAGCAGTTCTTC. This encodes CASSKADEGFPSPYNEQFF.

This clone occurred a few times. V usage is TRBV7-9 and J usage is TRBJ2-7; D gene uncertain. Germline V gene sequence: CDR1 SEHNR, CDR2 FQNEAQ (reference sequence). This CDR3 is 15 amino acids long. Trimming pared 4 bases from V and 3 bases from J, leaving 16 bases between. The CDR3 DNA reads TGTGCCAGCAGCTCCCCCCCCACCGGCCACTACGAGCAGTACTTC. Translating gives CASSSPPTGHYEQYF. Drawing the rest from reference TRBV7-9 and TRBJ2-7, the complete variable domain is DTGVSQNPRHKITKRGQNVTFRCDPISEHNRLYWYRQTLGQGPEFLTYFQNEAQLEKSRLLSDRFSAERPKGSFSTLEIQRTEQGDSAMYLCASSSPPTGHYEQYFGPGTRLTVT.

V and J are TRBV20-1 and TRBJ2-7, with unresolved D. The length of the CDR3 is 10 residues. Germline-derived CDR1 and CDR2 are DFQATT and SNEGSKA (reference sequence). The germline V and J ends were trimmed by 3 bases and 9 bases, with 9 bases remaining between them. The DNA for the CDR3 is TGCAGTGCTAGTTCAGTGCGGCAGTACTTC. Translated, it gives CSASSVRQYF.

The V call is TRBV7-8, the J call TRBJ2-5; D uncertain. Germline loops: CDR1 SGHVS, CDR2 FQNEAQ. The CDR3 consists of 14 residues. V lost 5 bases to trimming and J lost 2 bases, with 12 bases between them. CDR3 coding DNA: TGTGCCAGCAGCGGACGAACGGCGCAAGAGACCCAGTACTTC. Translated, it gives CASSGRTAQETQYF. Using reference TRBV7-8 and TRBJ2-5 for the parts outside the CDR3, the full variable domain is GAGVSQSPRYKVAKRGQDVALRCDPISGHVSLFWYQQALGQGPEFLTYFQNEAQLDKSGLPSDRFFAERPEGSVSTLKIQRTQQEDSAVYLCASSGRTAQETQYFGPGTRLLVL.

CDR3 sequence: CASSAHGTPRISGANVLTF. The DNA for the CDR3 is TGTGCCAGCAGCGCCCACGGGACACCCCGTATCTCTGGGGCCAACGTCCTGACTTTC. The chain recombines TRBV5-4 with TRBJ2-6, with a weak D call TRBD1 (6 bases). CDR1 is SGHNT, CDR2 YYREEE, per germline (reference sequence). The length of the CDR3 is 19 residues. Trimming took off 4 bases at V and 0 bases at J, with 20 bases between the two ends.

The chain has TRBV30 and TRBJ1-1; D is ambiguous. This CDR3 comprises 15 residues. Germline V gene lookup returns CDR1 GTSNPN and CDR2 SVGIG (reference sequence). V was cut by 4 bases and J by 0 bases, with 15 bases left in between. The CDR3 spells CAWTRSGWLNTEAFF. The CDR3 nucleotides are TGTGCCTGGACCCGCTCGGGATGGCTGAACACTGAAGCTTTCTTT.

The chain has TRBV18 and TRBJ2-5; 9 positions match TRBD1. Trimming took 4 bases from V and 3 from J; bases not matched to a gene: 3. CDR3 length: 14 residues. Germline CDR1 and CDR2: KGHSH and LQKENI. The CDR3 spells CASSLGTGKETQYF. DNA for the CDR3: TGTGCCAGCTCACTCGGGACAGGGAAAGAGACCCAGTACTTC.

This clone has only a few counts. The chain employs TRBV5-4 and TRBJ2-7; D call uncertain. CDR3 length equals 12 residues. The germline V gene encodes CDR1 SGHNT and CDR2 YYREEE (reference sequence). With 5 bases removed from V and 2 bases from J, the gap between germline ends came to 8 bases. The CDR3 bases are TGTGCCAGCAGTCGGAACCCCTACGAGCAGTACTTC. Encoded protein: CASSRNPYEQYF. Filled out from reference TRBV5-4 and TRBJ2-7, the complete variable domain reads ETGVTQSPTHLIKTRGQQVTLRCSSQSGHNTVSWYQQALGQGPQFIFQYYREEENGRGNFPPRFSGLQFPNYSSELNVNALELDDSALYLCASSRNPYEQYFGPGTRLTVT.

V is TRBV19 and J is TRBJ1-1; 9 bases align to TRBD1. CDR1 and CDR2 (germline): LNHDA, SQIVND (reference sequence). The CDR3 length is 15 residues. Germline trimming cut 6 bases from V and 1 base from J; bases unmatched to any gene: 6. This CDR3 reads CASRGQGDRNTEAFF. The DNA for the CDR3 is TGTGCCAGTAGGGGACAGGGTGATAGGAACACTGAAGCTTTCTTT.

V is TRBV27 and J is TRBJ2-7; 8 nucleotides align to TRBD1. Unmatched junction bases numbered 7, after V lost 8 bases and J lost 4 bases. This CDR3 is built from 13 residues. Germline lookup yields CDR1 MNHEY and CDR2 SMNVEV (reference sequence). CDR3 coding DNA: TGTGCCAGCTCTGGACAGGGAGAGTACGAGCAGTACTTC. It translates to CASSGQGEYEQYF.

The CDR3 loop reads CASSGGQGTYNEQFF. CDR3 bases: TGTGCCAGTAGTGGTGGACAGGGTACCTACAATGAGCAGTTCTTC. This rearrangement joins TRBV19 to TRBJ2-1; 8 bases are a match to TRBD1. This CDR3 spans 15 amino acids. V trimming: 5 bases; J trimming: 2 bases; junction bases outside the gene matches: 5. Per germline, CDR1 LNHDA and CDR2 SQIVND (reference sequence).

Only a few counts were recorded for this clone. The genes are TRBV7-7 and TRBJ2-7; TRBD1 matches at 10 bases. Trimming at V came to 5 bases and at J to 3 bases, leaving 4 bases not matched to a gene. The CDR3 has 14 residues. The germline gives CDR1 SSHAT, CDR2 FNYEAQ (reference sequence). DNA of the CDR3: TGTGCCAGCAGCCAAGGACAGGGGGGCTACGAGCAGTACTTC. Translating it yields CASSQGQGGYEQYF.